One and the same sample provided the 4 T cell receptor beta chains below, sequenced in a study of OX40 agonist ivuxolimab in advanced cancers. Sequencing was performed with immunoSEQ multiplex PCR; in TCRdb, only in-frame clones are kept and a portion is missing. The table includes approximately 82,000 clones, around 78% detected once. The sequencing used CD4+ or CD8+ T cells sorted from blood, collected in a trial of the OX40 agonist ivuxolimab. The receptor set was obtained from an adult with an advanced solid tumor such as melanoma, head and neck, liver or kidney cancer.

Only a few counts were recorded for this clone. The rearrangement joins TRBV21-1 to TRBJ1-1. TRBV21-1 is a documented pseudogene. The CDR3 runs to 14 residues. Written as DNA, the CDR3 is TGTGCCAGCAGCAAACGGGGAGGGATGACTGAAGCTTTCTTT. It yields the protein CASSKRGGMTEAFF.

The genes are TRBV6-5 and TRBJ1-2; D gene ambiguous. This CDR3 region has 13 residues. Per the germline V gene, CDR1 is MNHEY and CDR2 is SVGAGI. V was trimmed by 6 bases and J by 4 bases, leaving 12 bases between them. This chain's CDR3 is CASRPEFGYGYTF. For the CDR3, the DNA is TGTGCCAGCAGGCCGGAGTTTGGCTATGGCTACACCTTC.

The rearrangement links TRBV18 to TRBJ1-1; weak D call: TRBD1 (6 bases). The CDR3 length is 15 residues. Germline V gives CDR1 KGHSH, CDR2 LQKENI. The V and J ends lost 3 bases and 7 bases respectively, with 18 bases between them. The CDR3 DNA sequence: TGTGCCAGCTCACCGGGCCGGGGGGGCGTGCTTGAAGCTTTCTTT. Its protein is CASSPGRGGVLEAFF.

This chain links TRBV10-3 with TRBJ2-2; the match to TRBD2 covers 9 bases. This CDR3 has 16 residues. CDR1 ENHRY and CDR2 SYGVKD come from the germline V gene. V dropped 3 bases and J dropped 1; count of bases not matched to a gene: 3. The CDR3 protein is CAISDSGGLNTGELFF. In DNA form, the CDR3 reads TGTGCCATCAGTGATAGCGGGGGTTTGAACACCGGGGAGCTGTTTTTT.